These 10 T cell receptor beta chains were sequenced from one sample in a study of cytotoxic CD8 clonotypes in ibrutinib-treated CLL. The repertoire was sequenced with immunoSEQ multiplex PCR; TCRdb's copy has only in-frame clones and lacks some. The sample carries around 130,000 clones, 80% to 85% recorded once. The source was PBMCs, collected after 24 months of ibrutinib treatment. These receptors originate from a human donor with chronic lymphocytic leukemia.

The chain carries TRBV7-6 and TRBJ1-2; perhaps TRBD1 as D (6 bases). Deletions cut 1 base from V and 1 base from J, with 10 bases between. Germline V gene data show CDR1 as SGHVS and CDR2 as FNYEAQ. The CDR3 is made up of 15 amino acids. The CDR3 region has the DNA TGTGCCAGCAGCTTAGGTGGCAGGGGTAACTATGGCTACACCTTC. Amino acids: CASSLGGRGNYGYTF.

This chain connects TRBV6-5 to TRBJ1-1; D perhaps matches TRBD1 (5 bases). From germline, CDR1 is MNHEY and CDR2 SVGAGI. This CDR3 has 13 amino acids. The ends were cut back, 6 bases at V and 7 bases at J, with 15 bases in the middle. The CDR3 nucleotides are TGTGCCAGCAGCCGGGACCCCCTTAGTGAAGCTTTCTTT. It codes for CASSRDPLSEAFF.

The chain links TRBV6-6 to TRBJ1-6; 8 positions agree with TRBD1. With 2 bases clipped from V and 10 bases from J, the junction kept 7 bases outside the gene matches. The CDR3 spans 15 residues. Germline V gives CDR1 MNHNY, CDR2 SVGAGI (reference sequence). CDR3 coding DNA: TGTGCCAGCAGTTACGGAGACAGGGGAGGGTCACCCCTCCACTTT. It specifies CASSYGDRGGSPLHF.

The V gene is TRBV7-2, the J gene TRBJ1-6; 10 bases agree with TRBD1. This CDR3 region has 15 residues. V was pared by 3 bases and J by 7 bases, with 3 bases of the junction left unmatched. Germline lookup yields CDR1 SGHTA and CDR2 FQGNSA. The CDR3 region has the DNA TGTGCCAGCAGCTTTAGGGGACAGGGGAATTCACCCCTCCACTTT. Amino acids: CASSFRGQGNSPLHF.

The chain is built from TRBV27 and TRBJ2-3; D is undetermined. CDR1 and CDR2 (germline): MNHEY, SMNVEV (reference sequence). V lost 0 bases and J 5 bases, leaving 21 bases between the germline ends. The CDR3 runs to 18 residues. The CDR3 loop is CASSLSPTYSDHRDTQYF. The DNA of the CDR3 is TGTGCCAGCAGTTTATCGCCCACCTACTCGGACCACAGAGATACGCAGTATTTT.

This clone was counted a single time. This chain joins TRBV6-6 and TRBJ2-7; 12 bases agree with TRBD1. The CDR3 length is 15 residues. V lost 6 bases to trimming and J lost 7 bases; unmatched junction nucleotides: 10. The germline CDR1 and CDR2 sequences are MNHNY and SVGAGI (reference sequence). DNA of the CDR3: TGTGCCAGCAGGACCTCGGGACAGGGGGCGCGTGAGCAGTACTTC. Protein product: CASRTSGQGAREQYF.

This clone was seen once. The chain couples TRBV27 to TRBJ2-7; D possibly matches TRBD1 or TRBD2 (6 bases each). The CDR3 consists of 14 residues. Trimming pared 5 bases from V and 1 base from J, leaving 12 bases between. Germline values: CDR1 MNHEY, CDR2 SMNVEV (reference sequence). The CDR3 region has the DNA TGTGCCAGCAGTCGTAGCGGACAGTCCTACGAGCAGTACTTC. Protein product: CASSRSGQSYEQYF.

The CDR3: CASSVRPGEVSSGNTIYF. CDR3 nucleotide sequence: TGTGCCAGCAGCGTACGGCCGGGGGAGGTGAGCTCTGGAAACACCATATATTTT. The chain is built from TRBV9 and TRBJ1-3; maybe TRBD1 (5 bases). Germline V gene sequence: CDR1 SGDLS, CDR2 YYNGEE. Trimming removed 1 base at V and 0 bases at J, with 17 bases between. The CDR3 extends over 18 amino acids.

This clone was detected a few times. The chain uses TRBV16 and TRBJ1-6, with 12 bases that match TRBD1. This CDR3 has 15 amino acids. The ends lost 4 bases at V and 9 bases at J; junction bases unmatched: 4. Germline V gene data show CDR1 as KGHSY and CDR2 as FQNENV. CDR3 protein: CASSLGTGGTSPLHF. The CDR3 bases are TGTGCCAGCAGCCTGGGGACAGGGGGCACTTCACCCCTCCACTTT.

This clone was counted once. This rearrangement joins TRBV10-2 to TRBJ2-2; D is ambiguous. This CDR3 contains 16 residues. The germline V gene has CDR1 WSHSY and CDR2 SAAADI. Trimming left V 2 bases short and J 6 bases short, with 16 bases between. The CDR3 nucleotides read TGCGCCAGCAGTGAGGAACGGATTCGAATTTCCGGGGAGCTGTTTTTT. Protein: CASSEERIRISGELFF.